The clone carrying this TCR beta chain has a count of ten or more. This entry comes from a study of kidney transplant recipient with SARS-CoV-2 infection. J lost 6 bases, V lost 10 bases, and 14 bases had no gene match. CDR3 length equals 15 residues. Germline-derived CDR1 and CDR2 are LNHDA and SQIVND (reference sequence). One entry per CDR3 protein results from TCRdb running MiXCR on the reads. The sample contains 200,000 to 300,000 distinct CDR3 sequences, 25% to 35% of which appear only once. V gene TRBV19 combines with J gene TRBJ2-5; 10 nucleotides match TRBD2. The TCR originated in a young adult male patient who had COVID-19 and was a kidney transplant recipient. Part of the T cell pool may stem from the graft donor. Sequencing used a blood sample, obtained at baseline and on day 111 from a kidney transplant recipient. The CDR3 loop is CATSLPGLARKTQYF. In DNA, the CDR3 is TGTGCCACCTCTCTGCCGGGACTAGCGCGGAAGACCCAGTACTTC. Variable domain in full (rest from reference TRBV19 and TRBJ2-5): DGGITQSPKYLFRKEGQNVTLSCEQNLNHDAMYWYRQDPGQGLRLIYYSQIVNDFQKGDIAEGYSVSREKKESFPLTVTSAQKNPTAFYLCATSLPGLARKTQYFGPGTRLLVL.